This TCR beta chain is drawn from a study of a mutant IDH1 vaccine in newly diagnosed glioma. Whole-study context: Following radiotherapy alone, or alongside temozolomide cycles, vaccination was started after an interval of 4-6 weeks. Mean patient age was about 44 years; about 62% were male and approximately 40% female. Patients had received radiotherapy, temozolomide, or both previously, most receiving both.

Time point denoted: week 23, last vaccination. In the vaccine, a single dose held 300 ug of the mutant IDH1 20-mer peptide, along with topical imiquimod. Turning to this clone: What it recognizes is unknown.

Germline V gene data show CDR1 as ENHRY and CDR2 as SYGVKD. V dropped 3 bases and J dropped 3; count of bases not matched to a gene: 10. The CDR3 sequence is 16 residues long. Method: immunoSEQ multiplex PCR; TCRdb's copy keeps in-frame clones and lacks some. Of about 65,000 clones listed, approximately 81% are singletons. The sequence was collected from a man younger than 45 with glioma. This chain links TRBV10-3 with TRBJ1-2; 7 nucleotides align to TRBD1. The sample in question was PBMCs, obtained from a glioma patient whose treatment included an IDH1 peptide vaccine. In DNA form, the CDR3 reads TGTGCCATCAGTGATTTAGGGGGCGCATGGGACTATGGCTACACCTTC. Translating gives CAISDLGGAWDYGYTF.